This T cell receptor (beta chain) was identified in a study of control samples from healthy donors and cancer patients (dated by TCRdb to between 2020 and 2021). The V and J ends are trimmed by 6 bases and 1 base, leaving 12 bases between them. The CDR1 and CDR2 encoded by the germline V gene are MRHNA and SNTAGT. Including cysteine and phenylalanine, the CDR3 has 14 amino acids. Just CDR3 DNA is preserved here, 42 bases in frame from base 1. Libraries were built with the immunoSEQ multiplex PCR assay. TCRdb provides this immuneACCESS table in a form limited to in-frame rearrangements. Some clones are lacking; in checked studies, under half of them reflect an unresolved V gene, and why the rest are absent is not known. Counted in this sample were around 250,000 clones; more than 65% of them appeared once. The ten largest clones take up about 14% of the sample. Details on this clone: What antigen it recognizes has not been identified. No much larger clone exists at a distance of one base, and base qualities are not known.

The rearrangement joined TRBV6-4 to TRBJ1-1; D gene: possibly TRBD1, on 6 matching bases. The sequenced material came from PBMCs. The TCR sequence derives from a woman aged 55-75 years with lung cancer. The DNA is TGTGCCAGCAGACCGAGGGGGGCGAACACTGAAGCTTTCTTT. Translated, it gives CASRPRGANTEAFF.